The rows below give T cell receptor beta chains drawn from one sample of a study of cytomegalovirus exposure and HLA in healthy donors. Libraries were prepared by immunoSEQ multiplex PCR; TCRdb keeps only in-frame clonotypes and omits some of them. The table includes around 180,000 clones, 85% detected once. The sequenced material came from PBMCs. These receptors all stem from a boy under 10 years old in good health and CMV-seronegative. CDR3s include the opening cysteine and the closing phenylalanine or tryptophan. Fields, in order: CDR3 protein, CDR3 DNA, clone size, D gene, V gene, J gene. A D gene is named only where the DNA matches it firmly. Rows give clone size only sometimes, using once, few, many, or a class for an expanded clone.

cdr3_aa: CASSKGQGAEAFF; cdr3_nt: TGTGCCAGCAGCAAGGGACAGGGGGCTGAAGCTTTCTTT; clone_size: .; d_call: TRBD1; v_call: TRBV5-4; j_call: TRBJ1-1
cdr3_aa: CASSESLRVRAFVGRNQPQHF; cdr3_nt: TGTGCCAGCAGTGAAAGTTTACGGGTCAGGGCTTTCGTGGGGCGCAATCAGCCCCAGCATTTT; clone_size: .; d_call: .; v_call: TRBV6-1; j_call: TRBJ1-5
cdr3_aa: CASSLLEGDYLYSNQPQHF; cdr3_nt: TGTGCCAGCAGCTTATTAGAAGGGGACTATCTCTATAGCAATCAGCCCCAGCATTTT; clone_size: .; d_call: .; v_call: TRBV7-8; j_call: TRBJ1-5
cdr3_aa: CSVGGGAHEQYF; cdr3_nt: TGCAGCGTTGGAGGAGGGGCCCACGAGCAGTACTTC; clone_size: .; d_call: .; v_call: TRBV29-1; j_call: TRBJ2-7
cdr3_aa: CASSPDRIPGNTIYF; cdr3_nt: TGTGCCAGCAGTCCTGACAGGATCCCTGGAAACACCATATATTTT; clone_size: .; d_call: .; v_call: TRBV11-2; j_call: TRBJ1-3
cdr3_aa: CASSDGIIGDTEAFF; cdr3_nt: TGTGCCAGCAGTGATGGTATTATAGGGGACACTGAAGCTTTCTTT; clone_size: .; d_call: .; v_call: TRBV2; j_call: TRBJ1-1
cdr3_aa: CASSDRIGGYTF; cdr3_nt: TGTGCCAGCAGTGACAGGATAGGAGGCTACACCTTC; clone_size: .; d_call: .; v_call: TRBV6-5; j_call: TRBJ1-2
cdr3_aa: CASSPQGGWAEAFF; cdr3_nt: TGTGCCAGCAGCCCCCAGGGGGGTTGGGCTGAAGCTTTCTTT; clone_size: .; d_call: TRBD1; v_call: TRBV11-2; j_call: TRBJ1-1
cdr3_aa: CASSMGQGGSDEQFF; cdr3_nt: TGTGCCAGCAGCATGGGACAGGGGGGCTCTGATGAGCAGTTCTTC; clone_size: few; d_call: TRBD1; v_call: TRBV6-1; j_call: TRBJ2-1
cdr3_aa: CASSPAGAEAIYGYTF; cdr3_nt: TGTGCCAGCAGCCCTGCGGGCGCGGAGGCGATCTATGGCTACACCTTC; clone_size: .; d_call: .; v_call: TRBV7-2; j_call: TRBJ1-2
cdr3_aa: CASRLVSGTGGMEKLFF; cdr3_nt: TGTGCAAGTCGCTTAGTGTCCGGGACAGGGGGCATGGAAAAACTGTTTTTT; clone_size: .; d_call: .; v_call: TRBV12-2; j_call: TRBJ1-4
cdr3_aa: CASSYREGGSNEQFF; cdr3_nt: TGTGCCAGCAGCTACCGCGAGGGAGGCTCAAATGAGCAGTTCTTC; clone_size: .; d_call: .; v_call: TRBV21-1; j_call: TRBJ2-1
cdr3_aa: CASSPGGVEGNF; cdr3_nt: TGTGCCAGCAGCCCCGGGGGGGTAGAGGGGAACTTT; clone_size: .; d_call: .; v_call: TRBV28; j_call: TRBJ1-6
cdr3_aa: CASSRTGLGEKLFF; cdr3_nt: TGTGCCAGCAGCCGAACAGGGTTAGGCGAAAAACTGTTTTTT; clone_size: once; d_call: .; v_call: TRBV7-6; j_call: TRBJ1-4
cdr3_aa: CASRLISYNEQFF; cdr3_nt: TGCGCCAGCAGACTGATATCCTACAATGAGCAGTTCTTC; clone_size: once; d_call: .; v_call: TRBV5-1; j_call: TRBJ2-1
cdr3_aa: CASSESELGPDTQYF; cdr3_nt: TGCGCCAGCAGTGAGTCTGAACTGGGGCCAGATACGCAGTATTTT; clone_size: .; d_call: .; v_call: TRBV10-1; j_call: TRBJ2-3
cdr3_aa: CASSVGLADSYEQYF; cdr3_nt: TGTGCCAGCAGCGTAGGGCTAGCGGACTCCTACGAGCAGTACTTC; clone_size: few; d_call: TRBD2; v_call: TRBV9; j_call: TRBJ2-7
cdr3_aa: CASSQDNSGGARWETQYF; cdr3_nt: TGCGCCAGCAGCCAAGACAATAGCGGGGGGGCAAGATGGGAGACCCAGTACTTC; clone_size: once; d_call: TRBD2; v_call: TRBV4-1; j_call: TRBJ2-5
cdr3_aa: CASSPAGSGYEQYF; cdr3_nt: TGTGCCAGCAGCCCGGCGGGATCGGGCTACGAGCAGTACTTC; clone_size: .; d_call: .; v_call: TRBV5-4; j_call: TRBJ2-7
cdr3_aa: CASTVTTPRNTEAFF; cdr3_nt: TGTGCCAGCACCGTAACTACGCCAAGGAACACTGAAGCTTTCTTT; clone_size: .; d_call: .; v_call: TRBV7-9; j_call: TRBJ1-1
cdr3_aa: CASSQETGSLYGYTF; cdr3_nt: TGCGCCAGCAGCCAAGAAACGGGATCCCTCTATGGCTACACCTTC; clone_size: .; d_call: .; v_call: TRBV4-1; j_call: TRBJ1-2
cdr3_aa: CASSPGGISYNEQFF; cdr3_nt: TGCGCCAGCAGCCCGGGGGGGATCTCCTACAATGAGCAGTTCTTC; clone_size: few; d_call: TRBD2; v_call: TRBV4-1; j_call: TRBJ2-1